This entry describes one T cell receptor (beta chain). This clone was seen more than once but under ten times. The antigen this receptor binds is unknown. Within one base of it there is no much larger clone, and no base qualities were kept. This specimen belongs to a study of PD-L1 blockade in urothelial cancer (dated by TCRdb to about 2017). Notes on the research overall: Every patient began therapy in about 2014 and was given atezolizumab 1,200 mg intravenously every 3 weeks. About 85% of the roughly 29 patients were males with bladder-origin urothelial cancer, and about 60% of the roughly 29 reported a prior smoking history. Patients had an ECOG performance status of 0 or 1 and had received between 0 and 3 prior chemotherapy regimens. Blood samples were analyzed 3 weeks after the start of treatment (second dose) and 6 weeks after the start of treatment. A median of around 150,000 T cells and some 84,000 unique TCRs was obtained from blood samples, and a median clonality of around 0.08 was observed. The study, an exploratory multi-omic analysis, examined somatic, immune and clinical correlates of response to PD-L1 blockade with atezolizumab in urothelial cancer. Pretreatment tumor samples, along with matched peripheral blood serially collected before and after atezolizumab treatment, were subjected to TCR sequencing. Progression-free survival longer than 6 months counted as durable clinical benefit, and TCR features were additionally tested against both progression-free and overall survival. In the same patients, whole exome sequencing and RNA sequencing of pretreatment tumors were performed in addition to TCR sequencing. Durable clinical benefit was achieved by nine patients and was not achieved by 20 patients. Pretreatment blood TCR-seq was available for under 35 patients, at least one posttreatment blood collection was obtained for 25 or so patients, and tumor TCR-seq was available for 25 or so patients.

A distance of 13 bases separates the germline ends of V and J, which lose 7 bases and 2 bases respectively. CDR1 and CDR2 (SNHLY, FYNNEI) derive from the germline V gene. CDR3 length: 14 amino acids, cysteine to phenylalanine. Only the CDR3 DNA is retained, 42 bases long and in frame from the first base. Study-wide conclusions, independent of this receptor: Improved progression-free and overall survival was found to be associated with pretreatment peripheral blood TCR clonality below the median. Greater expansion of tumor-associated TCR clones in peripheral blood 3 weeks after the start of treatment was observed in patients with durable benefit (n ≈ 22, p = 0.022). Because of the small sample size (n of about 29) and the many exploratory analyses performed, the results are intended to be regarded as hypothesis-generating.

Per the publication, the time point label means: pretreatment peripheral blood. A total of some 30 patients with locally advanced or metastatic urothelial carcinoma, treated at Memorial Sloan Kettering on a trial protocol, made up the cohort. Peripheral blood mononuclear cells were collected pretreatment and during treatment, with between 1 and 8 total time points obtained per patient. The Qiagen DNeasy Blood extraction kit was used to purify genomic DNA from total PBMCs and from tumor samples. PBMCs were collected pretreatment and during treatment, and were isolated and stored as previously described. Synthetic TCR analog templates were spiked into each PCR so that absolute template abundance could be estimated from read counts. TCRbeta CDR3 regions were amplified from genomic DNA with bias-controlled V and J gene primers using the immunoSEQ assay. Rearranged TCRbeta segments were sequenced at approximately 20X coverage. The paper's data handling went like this. Sequencing errors were corrected by clustering and CDR3s were annotated against IMGT to assign V, D and J genes. Only productive TCRbeta rearrangements were used in downstream analyses, excluding out-of-frame or stop-codon sequences. To compute clonality, Shannon entropy was normalized by the log of the number of unique productive sequences and then subtracted from one. Clones differing between time points or between blood and tumor were identified by Fisher's exact test with Benjamini-Hochberg correction at adjusted p below 0.01. Entries here come from immuneACCESS through TCRdb and include only in-frame sequences with V and J called. Some clones fail to appear in such tables; in the studies checked, an unresolved V gene covers under half of the shortfall, and the cause of the remainder is unknown. That table gives V, J and clone size, and the DNA gave D and trimming. The sample table shows about 130,000 clones, and approximately 84% are seen once. The top ten constitute 3.2% of the sample.

The sequence was obtained from a man aged 45 to 65 with urothelial cancer. This specimen was PBMCs, taken around atezolizumab (anti-PD-L1) treatment. The rearranged chain carries TRBV2 and TRBJ2-3; TRBD2 is a possible D gene, resting on 6 matching bases. The sequence in DNA is TGTGCCAGCATGGTAGCGGTAAACACAGATACGCAGTATTTT. The encoded protein is CASMVAVNTDTQYF.